A selection of T cell receptor beta chains follows, all from one sample in a study of OX40 agonist ivuxolimab in advanced cancers. Profiling relied on immunoSEQ multiplex PCR, and the TCRdb table lists in-frame clones only, not all of them. The sample includes about 15,000 clones, 86% of them seen just once. The specimen comprised CD4+ or CD8+ T cells sorted from blood, sampled in a trial of the OX40 agonist ivuxolimab. Receptors originate from an adult with an advanced solid tumor such as melanoma, head and neck, liver or kidney cancer. Both conserved end residues are part of each CDR3. D genes are given only for firm matches. Expanded clones are given a class, and other clones once, few, many or no size at all.

>15|NA|TRBV5-1|TRBD2|TRBJ2-3
CASSLAGPSTDTQYF
TGCGCCAGCAGCTTAGCGGGGCCATCAACAGATACGCAGTATTTT
>15|NA|TRBV5-1|NA|TRBJ2-1
CASSPTGTAYNEQFF
TGCGCCAGCAGCCCAACCGGTACGGCCTACAATGAGCAGTTCTTC
>16|NA|TRBV29-1|NA|TRBJ1-3
CSAKGTQESSGNTIYF
TGCAGCGCTAAAGGAACGCAGGAGAGCTCTGGAAACACCATATATTTT
>16|NA|TRBV5-1|TRBD1|TRBJ2-7
CASSFLSGTGDYEQYF
TGCGCCAGCAGCTTCCTATCCGGGACAGGCGACTACGAGCAGTACTTC
>11|once|TRBV30|NA|TRBJ2-5
CAWSERETQYF
TGTGCCTGGTCGGAAAGGGAGACCCAGTACTTC
>11|NA|TRBV10-2|NA|TRBJ1-2
CASRGDRGYTF
TGCGCCAGCAGAGGAGACAGAGGCTACACCTTC
>15|NA|TRBV6-5|TRBD1|TRBJ1-4
CASSQPGTGLEKLFF
TGTGCCAGCAGTCAACCCGGGACAGGGCTGGAAAAACTGTTTTTT
>16|NA|TRBV5-1|NA|TRBJ1-1
CASSLGRSTQNTEAFF
TGCGCCAGCAGCTTGGGCAGATCGACCCAGAACACTGAAGCTTTCTTT
>12|NA|TRBV30|NA|TRBJ2-7
CAWSRGGFEQYF
TGTGCCTGGAGCAGGGGGGGGTTTGAGCAGTACTTC
>19|NA|TRBV5-5|TRBD2|TRBJ2-5
CASSLARLLSGGREETQYF
TGTGCCAGCAGCTTGGCCCGTTTGCTTAGCGGGGGGCGGGAAGAGACCCAGTACTTC
>14|NA|TRBV19|NA|TRBJ1-5
CASIGGRFQSSQHF
TGTGCCAGTATTGGGGGGCGTTTTCAATCATCCCAGCATTTT
>17|NA|TRBV10-3|NA|TRBJ1-4
CAISESTRGSFNEKLFF
TGTGCCATCAGTGAGTCGACTCGGGGGAGCTTTAATGAAAAACTGTTTTTT
>14|NA|TRBV10-3|NA|TRBJ2-6
CAISDGSGANVLTF
TGTGCCATCAGTGATGGCTCTGGGGCCAACGTCCTGACTTTC
>12|NA|TRBV19|NA|TRBJ2-1
CASSQSYNEQFF
TGTGCCAGTAGCCAGTCCTACAATGAGCAGTTCTTC
>15|NA|TRBV6-1|TRBD1|TRBJ2-5
CASSLDRGLGETQYF
TGTGCCAGCAGTTTAGACAGGGGGCTGGGAGAGACCCAGTACTTC
>13|NA|TRBV18|NA|TRBJ2-5
CASSLKSGETQYF
TGTGCCAGCTCACTGAAGTCTGGCGAGACCCAGTACTTC
>13|NA|TRBV6-1|NA|TRBJ1-6
CASSEVRSSPLHF
TGTGCCAGCAGTGAAGTCCGAAGCTCACCCCTCCACTTT
>13|NA|TRBV29-1|NA|TRBJ2-5
CSVEQGPVETQYF
TGCAGCGTTGAACAGGGGCCGGTGGAGACCCAGTACTTC
>15|NA|TRBV25-1|NA|TRBJ2-1
CASSDTRGVYNEQFF
TGTGCCAGCAGCGACACTAGGGGGGTCTACAATGAGCAGTTCTTC
>16|NA|TRBV6-1|NA|TRBJ2-7
CASSEARGRASYEQYF
TGTGCCAGCAGTGAAGCTCGGGGGCGCGCCTCCTACGAGCAGTACTTC
>15|NA|TRBV18|NA|TRBJ1-2
CASSPQQGPNYGYTF
TGTGCCAGCTCACCTCAACAGGGCCCGAACTATGGCTACACCTTC
>14|NA|TRBV18|TRBD1|TRBJ1-6
CASSPTGRDSPLHF
TGTGCCAGCTCACCGACAGGGAGGGATTCACCCCTCCACTTT
>21|NA|TRBV7-8|TRBD1|TRBJ1-5
CASSLVRGIGQGVNSNQPQHF
TGTGCCAGCAGCTTAGTGAGGGGAATAGGGCAGGGGGTAAATAGCAATCAGCCCCAGCATTTT
>16|NA|TRBV25-1|TRBD1|TRBJ2-5
CASSEGTGLSGETQYF
TGTGCCAGCAGTGAGGGGACAGGTCTCTCGGGGGAGACCCAGTACTTC
>14|few|TRBV7-9|NA|TRBJ2-5
CASATQGLGETQYF
TGTGCCAGCGCGACCCAGGGATTGGGGGAGACCCAGTACTTC
>15|NA|TRBV5-1|TRBD2|TRBJ2-7
CASSLDAGTSTEQYF
TGCGCCAGCAGCTTGGATGCCGGGACTAGCACAGAGCAGTACTTC
>14|NA|TRBV7-2|NA|TRBJ2-3
CASSLGTYTDTQYF
TGTGCCAGCAGCTTAGGCACTTACACAGATACGCAGTATTTT
>13|NA|TRBV2|TRBD1|TRBJ1-1
CASKGQGHTEAFF
TGTGCCAGCAAGGGACAGGGGCACACTGAAGCTTTCTTT
>18|NA|TRBV5-6|NA|TRBJ1-6
CASSLYVGESSYNSPLHF
TGTGCCAGCAGCTTGTATGTGGGAGAGAGCTCCTATAATTCACCCCTCCACTTT
>17|NA|TRBV7-6|NA|TRBJ1-3
CASSLDQPRVSGNTIYF
TGTGCCAGCAGCTTAGACCAACCGCGGGTGTCTGGAAACACCATATATTTT
>14|NA|TRBV29-1|NA|TRBJ2-1
CSVSQGTHDNEQFF
TGCAGCGTGAGCCAGGGGACACACGACAATGAGCAGTTCTTC
>14|NA|TRBV5-4|NA|TRBJ1-1
CASSLASRDTEAFF
TGTGCCAGCAGCTTGGCGAGCAGGGACACTGAAGCTTTCTTT
>14|NA|TRBV14|TRBD1|TRBJ1-2
CASSPTQTGSGYTF
TGTGCCAGCAGTCCCACCCAGACAGGGTCTGGCTACACCTTC
>16|once|TRBV18|TRBD2|TRBJ2-1
CASHTSGGSSYNEQFF
TGTGCCAGCCATACTAGCGGGGGGAGCTCCTACAATGAGCAGTTCTTC
>15|NA|TRBV9|NA|TRBJ2-5
CASSVATHATETQYF
TGTGCCAGCAGCGTAGCGACCCACGCGACGGAGACCCAGTACTTC
>11|NA|TRBV6-6|TRBD2|TRBJ2-7
CASISGNEQYF
TGTGCCAGCATTAGCGGGAATGAGCAGTACTTC
>16|NA|TRBV11-2|TRBD2|TRBJ2-1
CASRTRGGDRYNEQFF
TGTGCCAGCAGAACTCGGGGGGGGGATCGCTACAATGAGCAGTTCTTC
>15|NA|TRBV18|NA|TRBJ1-5
CASSPVRAGNQPQHF
TGTGCCAGCTCACCAGTTAGAGCAGGTAATCAGCCCCAGCATTTT
>15|NA|TRBV10-2|NA|TRBJ2-3
CASSQQGGGTDTQYF
TGCGCCAGCAGCCAACAGGGAGGAGGTACAGATACGCAGTATTTT
>16|NA|TRBV5-1|TRBD2|TRBJ2-7
CASSLVSSGDIYEQYF
TGCGCCAGCAGCTTGGTCTCTAGCGGGGACATCTACGAGCAGTACTTC
>17|NA|TRBV9|TRBD2|TRBJ2-1
CASSAPLRTSVYNEQFF
TGTGCCAGCAGCGCGCCACTTAGGACTAGCGTTTACAATGAGCAGTTCTTC
>14|NA|TRBV18|NA|TRBJ2-1
CASSPGASYNEQFF
TGTGCCAGCTCACCAGGGGCCTCCTACAATGAGCAGTTCTTC
>12|few|TRBV10-1|NA|TRBJ2-2
CASRGTSGELFF
TGCGCCAGCAGGGGGACATCCGGGGAGCTGTTTTTT
>14|NA|TRBV2|NA|TRBJ1-2
CASLITGWGYGYTF
TGTGCCAGCCTAATAACAGGGTGGGGCTATGGCTACACCTTC
>15|NA|TRBV6-5|NA|TRBJ2-2
CASRDEIFNTGELFF
TGTGCCAGCAGGGATGAGATTTTTAACACCGGGGAGCTGTTTTTT
>13|few|TRBV19|NA|TRBJ2-3
CASSMARLDTQYF
TGTGCCAGTAGTATGGCACGGCTAGATACGCAGTATTTT
>13|NA|TRBV30|TRBD1|TRBJ1-4
CAWSQGRIEKLFF
TGTGCCTGGTCACAGGGGCGGATTGAAAAACTGTTTTTT
>15|NA|TRBV4-1|NA|TRBJ1-4
CASSLRARGGEKLFF
TGCGCCAGCAGCCTTCGGGCGAGGGGGGGTGAAAAACTGTTTTTT
>15|NA|TRBV6-5|NA|TRBJ2-7
CASSYGVERSYEQYF
TGTGCCAGCAGTTACGGCGTCGAGCGGAGCTACGAGCAGTACTTC
>12|NA|TRBV7-2|NA|TRBJ1-2
CASSPGPYGYTF
TGTGCCAGCAGCCCAGGACCCTATGGCTACACCTTC
>14|NA|TRBV30|NA|TRBJ2-2
CAWSPVSLAGELFF
TGTGCCTGGAGCCCCGTCTCGCTGGCGGGGGAGCTGTTTTTT
>12|NA|TRBV6-1|TRBD1|TRBJ1-2
CASRMTGVGYTF
TGTGCCAGCAGAATGACAGGGGTCGGCTACACCTTC
>12|NA|TRBV19|NA|TRBJ1-2
CASATGLYGYTF
TGTGCCAGCGCCACGGGACTCTATGGCTACACCTTC
>14|NA|TRBV6-1|TRBD1|TRBJ1-6
CASAWGQVHVSLHF
TGTGCCAGCGCCTGGGGACAGGTTCATGTTTCTCTCCACTTT
>14|NA|TRBV5-1|NA|TRBJ1-6
CASRADRMGSPLHF
TGCGCCAGCAGGGCAGACAGGATGGGATCACCCCTCCACTTT
>17|NA|TRBV27|NA|TRBJ2-7
CASSRGTVPTHPYEQYF
TGTGCCAGCAGCCGAGGGACGGTTCCTACCCACCCCTACGAGCAGTACTTC
>15|NA|TRBV18|NA|TRBJ2-7
CASSPGRVISYEQYF
TGTGCCAGCTCACCAGGCAGGGTAATTTCCTACGAGCAGTACTTC
>13|NA|TRBV15|NA|TRBJ2-1
CATSRQSWDEQFF
TGTGCCACCAGCAGACAAAGTTGGGATGAGCAGTTCTTC